A single sample gave rise to the 26 T cell receptor beta chains below, sequenced in a study of T cell changes during pregnancy in multiple sclerosis. Sequenced by immunoSEQ multiplex PCR; TCRdb stores in-frame clones only, minus some. The table shows around 58,000 clones, with roughly nine tenths occurring only once. Sequenced material: CD4+ T cells from peripheral blood mononuclear cells, taken after pregnancy. Every receptor here comes from a female donor in good health, enrolled as a control in a pregnancy study.

The chain links TRBV2 to TRBJ2-3; 8 positions match TRBD2. CDR1 is SNHLY and CDR2 is FYNNEI in the germline V gene. Trimming cost V 4 bases and J 0 bases; bases outside gene matches: 3. The CDR3 is 15 residues long. The CDR3 nucleotides are TGTGCCAGCAGTGGACTAGCGTCTAGCACAGATACGCAGTATTTT. Its protein product is CASSGLASSTDTQYF. Full variable domain (remainder filled in from reference TRBV2 and TRBJ2-3): EPEVTQTPSHQVTQMGQEVILRCVPISNHLYFYWYRQILGQKVEFLVSFYNNEISEKSEIFDDQFSVERPDGSNFTLKIRSTKLEDSAMYFCASSGLASSTDTQYFGPGTRLTVL.

This chain uses TRBV7-9 with TRBJ2-7; TRBD1 is a possible D gene (5 bases). The CDR3 has 13 amino acids. Germline CDR1 SEHNR, CDR2 FQNEAQ (reference sequence). Trimming stripped 5 bases from V and 3 bases from J, with 11 bases between. In nucleotides, the CDR3 is TGTGCCAGCAGCCATGACGGACACTACGAGCAGTACTTC. Its protein is CASSHDGHYEQYF. The variable domain in full, with the rest retrieved from reference TRBV7-9 and TRBJ2-7, is DTGVSQNPRHKITKRGQNVTFRCDPISEHNRLYWYRQTLGQGPEFLTYFQNEAQLEKSRLLSDRFSAERPKGSFSTLEIQRTEQGDSAMYLCASSHDGHYEQYFGPGTRLTVT.

V usage is TRBV6-5 and J usage is TRBJ2-7; 10 bases fit TRBD1. The J segment lost 3 bases and the V segment lost 6 bases, leaving 8 bases of the junction unmatched. CDR3 length: 15 residues. Germline loops: CDR1 MNHEY, CDR2 SVGAGI. This chain's CDR3 is CASSSDRGRGYEQYF. The CDR3 region has the DNA TGTGCCAGCAGCAGCGACAGGGGGCGAGGCTACGAGCAGTACTTC.

The rearrangement uses TRBV11-3 and TRBJ2-3; 8 positions match TRBD1. Per the germline V gene, CDR1 is SGHNT and CDR2 is YENEEA. The CDR3 runs to 14 residues. The ends lost 1 base at V and 3 bases at J; junction bases unmatched: 0. The CDR3 region has the DNA TGTGCCAGCAGCTTAGGACAGGGGACAGATACGCAGTATTTT. This translates into CASSLGQGTDTQYF.

For this clone: Germline and junction disagree at one end, which may indicate a read error. The genes are TRBV7-7 and TRBJ2-3; 7 positions agree with TRBD1. Germline lookup yields CDR1 SSHAT and CDR2 FNYEAQ (reference sequence). CDR3 size: 13 residues. The DNA of the CDR3 is TGTGCTAGCAGCTTACAGGGGTTAGATACGCAGTATTTT. This gives the protein CASSLQGLDTQYF. Supplemented by reference TRBV7-7 and TRBJ2-3, the full variable domain reads GAGVSQSPRYKVTKRGQDVTLRCDPISSHATLYWYQQALGQGPEFLTYFNYEAQPDKSGLPSDRFSAERPEGSISTLTIQRTEQRDSAMYRCASSLQGLDTQYFGPGTRLTVL.

The chain couples TRBV7-2 to TRBJ1-4; no clear D gene. Trimming cost V 1 base and J 8 bases, with 14 bases left between them. The CDR3 totals 15 residues. Germline CDR1 SGHTA, CDR2 FQGNSA. In nucleotides, the CDR3 is TGTGCCAGCAGCTTAGGCGCGGGGATAGGGGAAAAACTGTTTTTT. Translating gives CASSLGAGIGEKLFF.

The chain recombines TRBV11-3 with TRBJ1-4; D perhaps matches TRBD1 (6 bases). The CDR3 sequence is 15 residues long. The germline V gene encodes CDR1 SGHNT and CDR2 YENEEA. V gave up 2 bases and J gave up 5 bases, with 12 bases separating them. CDR3 DNA: TGTGCCAGCAGCTTACAAGGGGGGGAAAATGAAAAACTGTTTTTT. Protein sequence: CASSLQGGENEKLFF.

The rearrangement joins TRBV7-6 to TRBJ1-2, with D possibly being TRBD1 (6 bases). Germline V gives CDR1 SGHVS, CDR2 FNYEAQ. Trimming took 4 bases from V and 5 from J, leaving 17 bases between them. The CDR3 length is 15 residues. Here the CDR3 reads CASSSKIGTQYGYTF. For the CDR3, the DNA is TGTGCCAGCAGCTCAAAGATCGGGACACAGTATGGCTACACCTTC.

This chain links TRBV18 with TRBJ2-7; maybe TRBD2 (5 bases). Trimming stripped 2 bases from V and 7 bases from J, with 12 bases between. CDR3 length equals 13 residues. From germline, CDR1 is KGHSH and CDR2 LQKENI. CDR3 sequence (DNA): TGTGCCAGCTCACCATCGGGGTTGGAAGAGCAGTACTTC. Amino acid sequence: CASSPSGLEEQYF.

This rearrangement joins TRBV29-1 to TRBJ2-1, with D tentatively TRBD1 (5 bases). The CDR3 length is 10 residues. Trimming removed 2 bases at V and 11 bases at J, with 7 bases between. The germline CDR1 and CDR2 sequences are SQVTM and ANQGSEA. The DNA for the CDR3 is TGCAGCGTTGAACAGGGTAAGCAGTTCTTC. As protein: CSVEQGKQFF.

V usage is TRBV7-3 and J usage is TRBJ2-1; D not certain. V lost 5 bases and J lost 1, with 15 bases in between. Germline loops: CDR1 SGHTA, CDR2 FQGTGA. There are 16 residues in the CDR3. The chain's CDR3 is CASSTGNTVSYNEQFF. CDR3 sequence (DNA): TGTGCCAGCAGCACCGGTAATACTGTTTCCTACAATGAGCAGTTCTTC.

The CDR3: CSVGHYSNTGELFF. The CDR3 coding sequence is TGCAGCGTGGGACACTACTCGAACACCGGGGAGCTGTTTTTT. The genes are TRBV29-1 and TRBJ2-2; D is perhaps TRBD1 (6 bases). V was clipped by 6 bases and J by 0 bases, with 11 bases between them. CDR1 and CDR2 from the germline V gene are SQVTM and ANQGSEA. The CDR3 totals 14 residues.

The chain uses TRBV10-3 and TRBJ1-2; TRBD1 might be the D (5 bases). Trimming cost V 7 bases and J 1 base, with 13 bases left between them. This CDR3 has 14 amino acids. Germline lookup yields CDR1 ENHRY and CDR2 SYGVKD. CDR3 DNA: TGTGCCATCAAGGGCCAGGGCGATAACTATGGCTACACCTTC. This gives the protein CAIKGQGDNYGYTF.

The chain employs TRBV2 and TRBJ2-7, with TRBD2 matching 7 bases. The CDR3 has 14 amino acids. V shed 3 bases, J shed 3 bases, and the junction held 5 bases outside the gene matches. Germline CDR1 is SNHLY and CDR2 is FYNNEI. The CDR3 reads CASSERPGGYEQYF. CDR3 DNA: TGTGCCAGCAGTGAGCGACCGGGGGGCTACGAGCAGTACTTC.

This chain uses TRBV4-3 with TRBJ2-2, with D maybe TRBD1 (6 bases). The CDR3 is 15 residues long. CDR1 LGHNA and CDR2 YSLEER come from the germline V gene. V shed 0 bases and J shed 5 bases, with 10 bases lying between them. The CDR3 region is CASSQDLTGTGELFF. CDR3 bases: TGCGCCAGCAGCCAAGATCTCACAGGGACCGGGGAGCTGTTTTTT.

The chain recombines TRBV27 with TRBJ1-1, with TRBD1 identical over 9 bases. The trim removed 3 bases at V and 5 bases at J, leaving 4 bases unmatched. Germline V gene sequence: CDR1 MNHEY, CDR2 SMNVEV (reference sequence). CDR3 length equals 14 residues. The CDR3 region has the DNA TGTGCCAGCAGTTTCGACAGGGGGGCGACTGAAGCTTTCTTT. This translates into CASSFDRGATEAFF.

The chain uses TRBV7-2 and TRBJ2-3, with 10 bases fitting TRBD1. J gave up 4 bases and V 5 bases, and 3 bases lay outside the gene matches. The CDR3 runs 14 residues. CDR1 is SGHTA and CDR2 is FQGNSA in the germline V gene. In DNA, the CDR3 is TGTGCCAGCAGCCCAGGACAGGGGGCAGATACGCAGTATTTT. This translates into CASSPGQGADTQYF.

The gene calls are TRBV7-2 and TRBJ2-1, with a tentative D call TRBD2 (6 bases). Trimming cost V 3 bases and J 7 bases, with 16 bases left between them. Germline-derived CDR1 and CDR2 are SGHTA and FQGNSA. The CDR3 runs to 15 residues. DNA of the CDR3: TGTGCCAGCAGCTTCAAGGCTAGCGCGGGAAATGAGCAGTTCTTC. Encoded protein: CASSFKASAGNEQFF.

The chain employs TRBV6-6 and TRBJ2-1; TRBD2 matches 11 bases. The CDR3 totals 16 residues. Germline CDR1 reads MNHNY; CDR2 reads SVGAGI (reference sequence). V lost 5 bases and J lost 5; bases outside the gene matches: 8. CDR3 loop: CASSDLAGGHNNEQFF. CDR3 sequence (DNA): TGTGCCAGCAGTGACTTAGCGGGGGGGCATAACAATGAGCAGTTCTTC.

The CDR3 loop reads CASSSRDRLTSSYEQYF. CDR3 nucleotide sequence: TGCGCCAGCAGCTCGAGGGACAGGCTCACGAGCTCCTACGAGCAGTACTTC. The rearrangement links TRBV5-1 to TRBJ2-7, with 8 positions matching TRBD1. From germline, CDR1 is SGHRS and CDR2 YFSETQ. The CDR3 has 17 amino acids. V dropped 3 bases and J dropped 0; count of bases not matched to a gene: 11.

This chain connects TRBV10-1 to TRBJ1-2; unclear D gene. The CDR3 runs 16 residues. Trimming shortened V by 7 bases and J by 0 bases, and 18 bases separated the two germline ends. Germline loops: CDR1 WNHNN, CDR2 SYGVQD (reference sequence). The CDR3 reads CASISPLAQANYGYTF. The CDR3 nucleotides read TGCGCCAGCATAAGCCCCCTTGCCCAAGCTAACTATGGCTACACCTTC.

The V and J genes are TRBV7-2 and TRBJ2-7; D uncertain. The CDR3 spans 11 residues. CDR1 is SGHTA and CDR2 is FQGNSA in the germline V gene. With 3 bases removed from V and 6 bases from J, the gap between germline ends came to 6 bases. DNA for the CDR3: TGTGCCAGCAGCTTTGGCTCCGAGCAGTACTTC. This codes for CASSFGSEQYF.

The chain has TRBV30 and TRBJ1-5, with unresolved D. V dropped 1 base and J dropped 2 bases, with 15 bases sitting between them. CDR1 is GTSNPN, CDR2 SVGIG, per germline (reference sequence). This CDR3 comprises 16 residues. Here the CDR3 reads CAWSGVQVEGNQPQHF. CDR3 in DNA: TGTGCCTGGAGTGGGGTCCAGGTCGAAGGCAATCAGCCCCAGCATTTT.

The chain links TRBV5-1 to TRBJ2-7; no reliable D call. The length of the CDR3 is 13 residues. The V gene's germline CDR1 is SGHRS and CDR2 YFSETQ. V gave up 4 bases and J gave up 0 bases, with 8 bases separating them. CDR3 coding DNA: TGCGCCAGCAGCACACAGAACTCCTACGAGCAGTACTTC. Translating gives CASSTQNSYEQYF.

The V call is TRBV19, the J call TRBJ1-1; TRBD1 matches 7 bases. The CDR3 runs to 14 residues. The V and J ends lost 1 base and 5 bases, in that order; junction bases with no gene match: 4. Per germline, CDR1 LNHDA and CDR2 SQIVND (reference sequence). The CDR3 is CASSIGQGGTEAFF. The CDR3 DNA reads TGTGCCAGTAGTATAGGACAGGGAGGTACTGAAGCTTTCTTT.

In this sample, this clone turned up once. The chain is built from TRBV6-6 and TRBJ1-4; TRBD1 aligns across 7 bases. The junction had 5 bases not matched to a gene; V was cut back by 6 bases and J by 4 bases. This CDR3 has 14 amino acids. Germline V CDR1 and CDR2: MNHNY, SVGAGI (reference sequence). The CDR3 bases are TGTGCCAGCAGAGGGGGACAGAATAATGAAAAACTGTTTTTT. Translated, it gives CASRGGQNNEKLFF.